One sample yielded the 19 T cell receptor beta chains listed below, sequenced in a study of cytomegalovirus exposure and HLA in healthy donors. Use of 60 Vbeta and 13 Jbeta primers characterized the PCR. Assay used: immunoSEQ multiplex PCR; TCRdb lists only in-frame clones, some missing. Among about 130,000 clones listed, roughly 79% were seen once. Sequencing input: PBMCs. All receptors come from a woman between 35 and 50 years old in good health and CMV-seronegative.

The chain employs TRBV2 and TRBJ2-3; 10 bases map to TRBD1. V gave up 6 bases and J gave up 0 bases; unmatched junction bases: 6. CDR1 is SNHLY, CDR2 FYNNEI, per germline. The CDR3 is made up of 16 amino acids. The chain's CDR3 is CASRPGTGASTDTQYF. CDR3 in DNA: TGTGCCAGCAGGCCCGGGACAGGGGCCAGCACAGATACGCAGTATTTT.

This chain joins TRBV5-6 and TRBJ2-7; D is possibly TRBD2 (6 bases). The CDR3 loop spans 15 amino acids. Trimming cost V 0 bases and J 2 bases, with 12 bases left between them. Germline loops: CDR1 SGHDT, CDR2 YYEEEE. The CDR3 coding sequence is TGTGCCAGCAGCTTGGGGGGCGGGGCAGCCTACGAGCAGTACTTC. Protein sequence: CASSLGGGAAYEQYF.

This clone was seen a single time. The rearrangement joins TRBV2 to TRBJ1-2; D is unclear. Germline V lookup: CDR1 SNHLY, CDR2 FYNNEI. The CDR3 runs 17 residues. V lost 6 bases to trimming and J lost 1 base, with 21 bases between them. This CDR3 reads CASSPPPVVNDNYGYTF. The CDR3 DNA reads TGTGCCAGCAGCCCCCCTCCGGTCGTGAACGATAACTATGGCTACACCTTC.

The V call is TRBV7-8, the J call TRBJ1-2; a possible D gene is TRBD1 (5 bases). The CDR3 is 12 residues long. V dropped 3 bases and J dropped 7 bases, with 9 bases sitting between them. The germline V gene encodes CDR1 SGHVS and CDR2 FQNEAQ. CDR3 residues: CASSFPGGGYTF. The CDR3 bases are TGTGCCAGCAGCTTCCCCGGGGGTGGCTACACCTTC.

The chain couples TRBV5-1 to TRBJ2-3; D is uncertain. The CDR3 consists of 13 residues. Trimming pared 4 bases from V and 0 bases from J, leaving 6 bases between. CDR1 SGHRS and CDR2 YFSETQ come from the germline V gene. The DNA for the CDR3 is TGCGCCAGCAGCCTTACTAGCACAGATACGCAGTATTTT. It yields the protein CASSLTSTDTQYF. Full variable domain (outside the CDR3, taken from reference TRBV5-1 and TRBJ2-3): KAGVTQTPRYLIKTRGQQVTLSCSPISGHRSVSWYQQTPGQGLQFLFEYFSETQRNKGNFPGRFSGRQFSNSRSEMNVSTLELGDSALYLCASSLTSTDTQYFGPGTRLTVL.

This sequence joins TRBV28 and TRBJ2-7, with TRBD1 matching 8 bases. This CDR3 has 13 amino acids. V lost 5 bases to trimming and J lost 3 bases; unmatched junction nucleotides: 3. From germline, CDR1 is MDHEN and CDR2 SYDVKM. DNA for the CDR3: TGTGCCAGCAGTACCGGGACAGGCTACGAGCAGTACTTC. It codes for CASSTGTGYEQYF.

The V and J genes are TRBV5-4 and TRBJ2-2; TRBD2 is a possible D gene (6 bases). From germline, CDR1 is SGHNT and CDR2 YYREEE (reference sequence). The CDR3 is 16 amino acids. V was pared by 4 bases and J by 5 bases, with 18 bases between. The CDR3 bases are TGTGCCAGCAGCCCGATCACATGGGGAGGAACCGGGGAGCTGTTTTTT. Encoded protein: CASSPITWGGTGELFF.

This chain connects TRBV2 to TRBJ2-2; 11 bases are a match to TRBD2. CDR1 is SNHLY and CDR2 is FYNNEI in the germline V gene. The CDR3 is 16 residues long. Germline trimming cut 7 bases from V and 1 base from J; bases unmatched to any gene: 5. DNA for the CDR3: TGTGCCAGCAAGCCGGGACTAGCGGTGAACACCGGGGAGCTGTTTTTT. Translating gives CASKPGLAVNTGELFF.

This clone was seen more than once but under ten times. V gene TRBV9 combines with J gene TRBJ2-6; 8 nucleotides match TRBD1. The germline CDR1 and CDR2 sequences are SGDLS and YYNGEE. V dropped 5 bases and J dropped 14; count of bases not matched to a gene: 15. The CDR3 has 15 residues. The DNA of the CDR3 is TGTGCCAGCAGGCGGACAGGGTCACAGGGACAAATCCTGACTTTC. Translation: CASRRTGSQGQILTF.

V gene TRBV2 combines with J gene TRBJ1-1; 10 nucleotides line up with TRBD1. Losses at the gene ends were 4 bases for V and 4 bases for J; bases not matched to a gene: 12. CDR3 length: 17 amino acids. CDR1 and CDR2 (germline): SNHLY, FYNNEI. CDR3 sequence (DNA): TGTGCCAGCAGTGCCGCCCCGCCGGGACAGGGGAGCACTGAAGCTTTCTTT. Amino acid sequence: CASSAAPPGQGSTEAFF.

The chain uses TRBV11-2 and TRBJ2-4; the match to TRBD1 covers 8 bases. Germline V gene lookup returns CDR1 SGHAT and CDR2 FQNNGV. The V segment lost 5 bases and the J segment 3 bases; nucleotides outside the gene matches: 15. The CDR3 is 18 amino acids. DNA for the CDR3: TGTGCCAGCAGCACCCTCCAGGGGGCAGTCGTCGGCAAAAACATTCAGTACTTC. Amino acids: CASSTLQGAVVGKNIQYF.

This clone was observed once. The genes are TRBV29-1 and TRBJ1-2; perhaps TRBD1 as D (5 bases). Looked up from germline, CDR1 is SQVTM and CDR2 is ANQGSEA. Trimming shortened V by 0 bases and J by 5 bases, and 10 bases separated the two germline ends. The CDR3 contains 13 residues. The CDR3: CSVEETVSYGYTF. In DNA form, the CDR3 reads TGCAGCGTTGAAGAGACAGTTTCATATGGCTACACCTTC.

This chain links TRBV28 with TRBJ2-7, with 8 bases that match TRBD2. The CDR3 is made up of 15 amino acids. Per germline, CDR1 MDHEN and CDR2 SYDVKM. The J segment lost 1 base and the V segment lost 1 base, leaving 3 bases of the junction unmatched. As DNA, the CDR3 is TGTGCCAGCAGTTTATCTCGGGGGGGATCCTACGAGCAGTACTTC. Residues: CASSLSRGGSYEQYF.

The rearrangement joins TRBV7-9 to TRBJ2-7; D might be TRBD1 (6 bases). Trimming shortened V by 5 bases and J by 2 bases, and 10 bases separated the two germline ends. The CDR3 has 13 amino acids. Germline values: CDR1 SEHNR, CDR2 FQNEAQ (reference sequence). The CDR3 DNA is TGTGCCAGCAGCCACAGGGAGACCTACGAGCAGTACTTC. As protein: CASSHRETYEQYF.

The gene calls are TRBV18 and TRBJ1-4; D may be TRBD1 (5 bases). V was clipped by 4 bases and J by 7 bases, with 13 bases between them. Germline V CDR1 and CDR2: KGHSH, LQKENI. CDR3 length: 14 amino acids. In nucleotides, the CDR3 is TGTGCCAGCTCACTTGGGGCTCAGGGTGAAAAACTGTTTTTT. Translating it yields CASSLGAQGEKLFF.

The table lists this clone with a few counts. The chain carries TRBV19 and TRBJ2-5, with TRBD2 matching 7 bases. CDR1 is LNHDA, CDR2 SQIVND, per germline (reference sequence). This CDR3 region has 15 residues. V was clipped by 5 bases and J by 1 base; unmatched bases: 7. CDR3 region: CASSVGTKGQETQYF. CDR3 in DNA: TGTGCCAGTAGTGTCGGGACTAAGGGCCAAGAGACCCAGTACTTC.

This chain joins TRBV28 and TRBJ2-3, with 7 bases aligning to TRBD2. Germline values: CDR1 MDHEN, CDR2 SYDVKM. J lost 5 bases, V lost 4 bases, and 6 bases had no gene match. This CDR3 is built from 14 residues. CDR3 sequence: CASSSPGRGDTQYF. DNA of the CDR3: TGTGCCAGCAGTTCTCCAGGGAGGGGAGATACGCAGTATTTT.

The CDR3 loop is CASSGGQIAEKLFF. The DNA of the CDR3 is TGTGCCAGCAGCGGGGGACAGATAGCTGAAAAACTGTTTTTT. The chain carries TRBV9 and TRBJ1-4; 7 nucleotides match TRBD1. J was trimmed by 7 bases and V by 3 bases; bases with no gene match: 6. CDR1 is SGDLS and CDR2 is YYNGEE in the germline V gene. CDR3 length: 14 amino acids.

This chain joins TRBV7-2 and TRBJ2-3; TRBD2 is a possible D gene (5 bases). The V gene lost 1 base and the J gene lost 4 bases, with 15 bases spanning the gap. This CDR3 spans 16 amino acids. CDR1 is SGHTA, CDR2 FQGNSA, per germline. Here the CDR3 reads CASSLVGLARADTQYF. The DNA for the CDR3 is TGTGCCAGCAGCTTAGTCGGGCTAGCACGCGCAGATACGCAGTATTTT.